The T cell receptor (beta chain) under discussion was sequenced for a study of blood T cells in healthy people across ages. Then a second PCR, running roughly 7 to 11 cycles, was carried out with a sample-barcoded 5' primer and a J-beta primer mix. TCRdb reanalysed the 5' RACE reads using MiXCR and keeps one entry per CDR3 protein. This table has about a million distinct CDR3 sequences, roughly 51% appearing once. Germline V gene data show CDR1 as MDHEN and CDR2 as SYDVKM. The CDR3 extends over 14 amino acids. The V and J ends lost 2 bases and 5 bases, in that order; junction bases with no gene match: 3.

Sequencing was done on a sample of blood. This sequence originates from a woman in her sixties or seventies in good health. The chain is built from TRBV28 and TRBJ2-3; 8 positions match TRBD2. CDR3 coding DNA: TGTGCCAGCAGTTTAGGAGCGGGAGTAGATACGCAGTATTTT. Its translation is CASSLGAGVDTQYF.